A selection of T cell receptor beta chains follows, all from one sample in a study of cytomegalovirus exposure and HLA in healthy donors. The protocol was immunoSEQ multiplex PCR, while the TCRdb copy is restricted to in-frame clones and leaves out a portion. The sample carries about 98,000 clones, 60% to 80% recorded once. Sequencing used PBMCs. These receptors all come from a male donor in good health and CMV-seropositive. The CDR3 runs from the conserved cysteine through the conserved F or W. The order of the fields is V gene, J gene, D gene, clone size, CDR3 protein, CDR3 DNA. The D gene is left open where the match is weak. For some rows the clone size is stated as once, few or many, or as a class when expanded; others skip it.

v_gene: TRBV5-1; j_gene: TRBJ2-7; d_gene: TRBD2; abundance: -; CDR3aa: CASSRDYRNYEQYF; CDR3nt: TGCGCCAGCAGCCGGGACTACCGGAACTACGAGCAGTACTTC
v_gene: TRBV6-5; j_gene: TRBJ2-7; d_gene: TRBD1; abundance: -; CDR3aa: CASSYSGQGKQYF; CDR3nt: TGTGCCAGCAGTTACTCGGGACAGGGAAAGCAGTACTTC
v_gene: TRBV7-4; j_gene: TRBJ2-4; d_gene: -; abundance: -; CDR3aa: CASSLDVRLAKNIQYF; CDR3nt: TGTGCCAGCAGCTTAGATGTGCGTCTAGCCAAAAACATTCAGTACTTC
v_gene: TRBV29-1; j_gene: TRBJ2-5; d_gene: -; abundance: -; CDR3aa: CSVVRGMKETQYF; CDR3nt: TGCAGCGTTGTTAGGGGGATGAAAGAGACCCAGTACTTC
v_gene: TRBV2; j_gene: TRBJ1-1; d_gene: -; abundance: -; CDR3aa: CASNTAGNTEAFF; CDR3nt: TGTGCCAGCAATACAGCGGGGAACACTGAAGCTTTCTTT
v_gene: TRBV28; j_gene: TRBJ1-3; d_gene: -; abundance: -; CDR3aa: CASTDLGVGSAIYF; CDR3nt: TGTGCCAGCACCGATTTAGGGGTGGGATCGGCCATATATTTT
v_gene: TRBV19; j_gene: TRBJ1-4; d_gene: -; abundance: -; CDR3aa: CASSIGLDSPNEKLFF; CDR3nt: TGTGCCAGTAGTATTGGGCTGGACAGCCCTAATGAAAAACTGTTTTTT
v_gene: TRBV7-9; j_gene: TRBJ2-3; d_gene: TRBD1; abundance: -; CDR3aa: CASSQRGQGADTQYF; CDR3nt: TGTGCCAGCAGTCAAAGGGGACAGGGGGCAGATACGCAGTATTTT
v_gene: TRBV19; j_gene: TRBJ1-5; d_gene: -; abundance: -; CDR3aa: CASSIRYSNQPQHF; CDR3nt: TGTGCCAGTAGTATCAGATATAGCAATCAGCCCCAGCATTTT
v_gene: TRBV10-3; j_gene: TRBJ2-7; d_gene: -; abundance: -; CDR3aa: CAISEGPLAQAYEQYF; CDR3nt: TGTGCCATCAGTGAGGGACCCCTAGCGCAAGCCTACGAGCAGTACTTC
v_gene: TRBV18; j_gene: TRBJ2-3; d_gene: TRBD2; abundance: -; CDR3aa: CASSPQLAGPPDTQYF; CDR3nt: TGTGCCAGCTCACCCCAACTAGCGGGACCACCGGATACGCAGTATTTT
v_gene: TRBV19; j_gene: TRBJ1-5; d_gene: -; abundance: once; CDR3aa: CASSIDEQPQHF; CDR3nt: TGTGCCAGTAGTATAGACGAGCAGCCCCAGCATTTT
v_gene: TRBV5-8; j_gene: TRBJ2-5; d_gene: -; abundance: -; CDR3aa: CASSSTVHPQETQYF; CDR3nt: TGTGCCAGCAGCTCGACAGTCCACCCCCAAGAGACCCAGTACTTC
v_gene: TRBV5-4; j_gene: TRBJ2-5; d_gene: TRBD1; abundance: -; CDR3aa: CASSAPDRAQETQYF; CDR3nt: TGTGCCAGCAGCGCCCCCGACAGGGCTCAAGAGACCCAGTACTTC
v_gene: TRBV4-1; j_gene: TRBJ2-1; d_gene: TRBD2; abundance: -; CDR3aa: CASSHSRLGEGGRRNEQFF; CDR3nt: TGCGCCAGCAGCCACTCGCGCCTTGGGGAGGGAGGGAGAAGGAATGAGCAGTTCTTC
v_gene: TRBV10-3; j_gene: TRBJ1-6; d_gene: TRBD1; abundance: -; CDR3aa: CAIRGTESVSPLHF; CDR3nt: TGTGCCATCAGAGGGACAGAAAGCGTATCACCCCTCCACTTT
v_gene: TRBV19; j_gene: TRBJ2-7; d_gene: -; abundance: -; CDR3aa: CASSMGALGGEQYF; CDR3nt: TGTGCCAGTAGTATGGGCGCCTTAGGAGGCGAGCAGTACTTC
v_gene: TRBV27; j_gene: TRBJ2-3; d_gene: TRBD1; abundance: -; CDR3aa: CASSGDSFRTDTQYF; CDR3nt: TGTGCCAGCAGTGGGGACAGTTTTCGCACAGATACGCAGTATTTT
v_gene: TRBV4-1; j_gene: TRBJ2-2; d_gene: -; abundance: -; CDR3aa: CASSQYWQGNTGELFF; CDR3nt: TGCGCCAGCAGCCAGTATTGGCAGGGGAACACCGGGGAGCTGTTTTTT
v_gene: TRBV18; j_gene: TRBJ1-3; d_gene: TRBD1; abundance: -; CDR3aa: CASSPRTGTSGNTIYF; CDR3nt: TGTGCCAGCTCACCGCGGACAGGGACCTCTGGAAACACCATATATTTT
v_gene: TRBV2; j_gene: TRBJ1-4; d_gene: TRBD1; abundance: -; CDR3aa: CASSEGGTGVPYATNEKLFF; CDR3nt: TGTGCCAGCAGTGAAGGGGGGACAGGGGTCCCTTATGCAACTAATGAAAAACTGTTTTTT
v_gene: TRBV9; j_gene: TRBJ2-5; d_gene: TRBD2; abundance: -; CDR3aa: CASSVGGLAGQETQYF; CDR3nt: TGTGCCAGCAGCGTAGGAGGACTAGCGGGACAGGAGACCCAGTACTTC
v_gene: TRBV10-3; j_gene: TRBJ2-1; d_gene: TRBD2; abundance: few; CDR3aa: CATNPGGNNEQFF; CDR3nt: TGTGCCACCAATCCGGGAGGAAACAATGAGCAGTTCTTC
v_gene: TRBV28; j_gene: TRBJ2-2; d_gene: -; abundance: once; CDR3aa: CASSSQRTANTGELFF; CDR3nt: TGTGCCAGCAGTTCTCAGCGGACCGCGAACACCGGGGAGCTGTTTTTT
v_gene: TRBV7-9; j_gene: TRBJ2-3; d_gene: TRBD2; abundance: -; CDR3aa: CASSSYGTRGGYFTDTQYF; CDR3nt: TGTGCCAGCAGCTCATATGGGACTAGAGGGGGATACTTCACAGATACGCAGTATTTT